The T cell receptor (beta chain) under discussion was sequenced for a study of cytomegalovirus exposure and HLA in healthy donors. At the level of the study: A prior analysis found fewer than 120 million unique TCR beta sequences from roughly 180 million T cells. From HLA-typed donors, an early data release held tens of millions of unique TCRs.

13 Jbeta primers and 60 Vbeta primers were used for the PCR. The method was immunoSEQ multiplex PCR; TCRdb's version includes in-frame clones alone and lacks a portion of them. Of about 88,000 clones in the sample, roughly three quarters were seen once. Sequenced input: PBMCs. The source of this sequence is a woman in her forties in good health and CMV-seronegative.

This CDR3 reads CASSISGRSGELFF. CDR3 bases: TGTGCCAGTAGTATAAGCGGGAGATCTGGGGAGCTGTTTTTT. The chain is built from TRBV19 and TRBJ2-2, with 8 bases matching TRBD2. V was pared by 2 bases and J by 8 bases, with 4 bases of the junction left unmatched. The CDR3 extends over 14 amino acids. Per germline, CDR1 LNHDA and CDR2 SQIVND (reference sequence).